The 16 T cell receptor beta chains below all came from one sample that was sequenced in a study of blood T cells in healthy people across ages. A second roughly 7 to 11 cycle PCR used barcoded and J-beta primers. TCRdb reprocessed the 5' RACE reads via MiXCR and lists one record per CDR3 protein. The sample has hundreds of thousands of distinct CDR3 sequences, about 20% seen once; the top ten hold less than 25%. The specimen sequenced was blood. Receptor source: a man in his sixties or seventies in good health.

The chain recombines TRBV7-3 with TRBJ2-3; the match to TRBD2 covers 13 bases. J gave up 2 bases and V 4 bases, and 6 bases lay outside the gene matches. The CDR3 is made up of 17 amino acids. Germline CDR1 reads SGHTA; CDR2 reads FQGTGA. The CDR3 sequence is CASSSGLAGSHTDTQYF. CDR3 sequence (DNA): TGTGCCAGCAGCTCGGGACTAGCGGGGTCTCACACAGATACGCAGTATTTT.

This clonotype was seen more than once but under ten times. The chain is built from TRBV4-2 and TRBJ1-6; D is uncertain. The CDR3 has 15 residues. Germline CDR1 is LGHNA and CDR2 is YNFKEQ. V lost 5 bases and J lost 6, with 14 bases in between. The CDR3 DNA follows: TGTGCCAGCAGCTACAAAGAGGCCGGTAATTCACCCCTCCACTTT. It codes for CASSYKEAGNSPLHF.

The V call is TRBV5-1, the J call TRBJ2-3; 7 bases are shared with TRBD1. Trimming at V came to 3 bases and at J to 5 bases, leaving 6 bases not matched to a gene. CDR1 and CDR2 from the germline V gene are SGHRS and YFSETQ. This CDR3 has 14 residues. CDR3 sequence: CASSSGQAIDTQYF. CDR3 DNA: TGCGCCAGCAGCTCCGGACAGGCCATAGATACGCAGTATTTT.

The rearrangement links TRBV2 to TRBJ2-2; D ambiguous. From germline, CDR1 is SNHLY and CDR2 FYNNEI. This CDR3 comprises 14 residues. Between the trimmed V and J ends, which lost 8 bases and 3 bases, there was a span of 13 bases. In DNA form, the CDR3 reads TGTGCCAGCGGTAGGCGTGGGGACACCGGGGAGCTGTTTTTT. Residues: CASGRRGDTGELFF.

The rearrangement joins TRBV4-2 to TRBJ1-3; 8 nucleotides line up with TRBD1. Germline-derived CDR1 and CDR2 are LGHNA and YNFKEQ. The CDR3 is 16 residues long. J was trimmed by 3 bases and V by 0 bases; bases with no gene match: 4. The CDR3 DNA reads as TGTGCCAGCAGCCAAGATGGACAGGGACTTGGAAACACCATATATTTT. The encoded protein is CASSQDGQGLGNTIYF.

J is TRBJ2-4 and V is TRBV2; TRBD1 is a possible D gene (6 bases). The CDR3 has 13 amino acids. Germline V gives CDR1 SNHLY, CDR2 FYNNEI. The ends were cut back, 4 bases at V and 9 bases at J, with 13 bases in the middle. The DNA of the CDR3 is TGTGCCAGCAGTGTGGGGGCGGCAGGCATTCAGTACTTC. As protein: CASSVGAAGIQYF.

CDR3 amino acids: CASSLGQGRATNEKLFF. CDR3 coding DNA: TGCGCCAGCAGCTTGGGCCAGGGCCGAGCAACTAATGAAAAACTGTTTTTT. The chain combines TRBV5-1 with TRBJ1-4; D may be TRBD1 (5 bases). The CDR3 totals 17 residues. V lost 0 bases and J 0 bases, leaving 12 bases between the germline ends. Germline V gives CDR1 SGHRS, CDR2 YFSETQ.

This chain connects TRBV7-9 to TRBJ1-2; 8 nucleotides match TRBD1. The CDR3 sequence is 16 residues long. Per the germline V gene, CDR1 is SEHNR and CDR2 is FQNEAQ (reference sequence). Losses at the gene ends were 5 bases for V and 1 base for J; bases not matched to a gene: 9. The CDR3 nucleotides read TGTGCCAGCAGCCCGAGGACAGGGTCTCATAACTATGGCTACACCTTC. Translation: CASSPRTGSHNYGYTF.

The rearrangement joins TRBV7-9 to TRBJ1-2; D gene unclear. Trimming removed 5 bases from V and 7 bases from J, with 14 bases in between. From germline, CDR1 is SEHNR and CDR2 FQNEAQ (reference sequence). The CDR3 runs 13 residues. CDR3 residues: CASSPSRVGGYTF. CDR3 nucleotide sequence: TGTGCCAGCAGCCCTTCGAGGGTAGGTGGCTACACCTTC.

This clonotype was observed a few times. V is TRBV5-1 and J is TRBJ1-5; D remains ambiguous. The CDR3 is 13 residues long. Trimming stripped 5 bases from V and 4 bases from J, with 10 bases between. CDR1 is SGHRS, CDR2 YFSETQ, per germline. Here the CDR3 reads CASRPQPNQPQHF. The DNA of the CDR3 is TGCGCCAGCAGGCCACAGCCGAATCAGCCCCAGCATTTT.

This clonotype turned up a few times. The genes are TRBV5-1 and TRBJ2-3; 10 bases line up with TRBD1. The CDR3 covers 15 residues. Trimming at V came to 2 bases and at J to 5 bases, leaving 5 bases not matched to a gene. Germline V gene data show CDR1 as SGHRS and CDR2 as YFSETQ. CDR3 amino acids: CASSFRQGAGDTQYF. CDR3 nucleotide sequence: TGCGCCAGCAGCTTTAGACAGGGGGCAGGAGATACGCAGTATTTT.

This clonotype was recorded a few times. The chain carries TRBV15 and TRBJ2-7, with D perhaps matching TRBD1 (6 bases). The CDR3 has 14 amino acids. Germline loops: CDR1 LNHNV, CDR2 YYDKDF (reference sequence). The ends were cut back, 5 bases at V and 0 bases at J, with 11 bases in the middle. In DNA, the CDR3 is TGTGCCACCAGCGAAGGGGACACCTCCTACGAGCAGTACTTC. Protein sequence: CATSEGDTSYEQYF.

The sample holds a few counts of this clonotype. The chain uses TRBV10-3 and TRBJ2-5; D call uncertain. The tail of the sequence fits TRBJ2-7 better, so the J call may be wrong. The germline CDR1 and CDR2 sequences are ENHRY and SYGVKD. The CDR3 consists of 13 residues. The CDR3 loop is CAISDPLSYEQYV. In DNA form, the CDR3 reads TGTGCCATCAGTGATCCGCTTTCCTACGAGCAGTACGTC.

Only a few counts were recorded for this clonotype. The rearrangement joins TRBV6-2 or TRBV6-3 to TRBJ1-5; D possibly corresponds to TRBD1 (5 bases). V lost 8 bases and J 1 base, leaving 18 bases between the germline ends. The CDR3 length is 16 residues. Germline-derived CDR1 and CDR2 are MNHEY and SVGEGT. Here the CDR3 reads CASAALGGFSNQPQHF. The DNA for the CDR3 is TGTGCCAGCGCAGCCCTGGGGGGGTTCAGCAATCAGCCCCAGCATTTT.

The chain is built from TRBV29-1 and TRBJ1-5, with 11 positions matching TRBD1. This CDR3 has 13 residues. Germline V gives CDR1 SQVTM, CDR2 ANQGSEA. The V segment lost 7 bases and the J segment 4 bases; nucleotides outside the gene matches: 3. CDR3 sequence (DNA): TGCAGCGGTGGACAGGGGGCGAATCAGCCCCAGCATTTT. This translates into CSGGQGANQPQHF.

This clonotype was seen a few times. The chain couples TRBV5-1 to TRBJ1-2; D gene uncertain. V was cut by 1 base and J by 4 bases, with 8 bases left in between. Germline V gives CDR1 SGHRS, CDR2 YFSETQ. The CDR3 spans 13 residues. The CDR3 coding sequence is TGCGCCAGCAGCTTGTACGACGGCTATGGCTACACCTTC. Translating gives CASSLYDGYGYTF.